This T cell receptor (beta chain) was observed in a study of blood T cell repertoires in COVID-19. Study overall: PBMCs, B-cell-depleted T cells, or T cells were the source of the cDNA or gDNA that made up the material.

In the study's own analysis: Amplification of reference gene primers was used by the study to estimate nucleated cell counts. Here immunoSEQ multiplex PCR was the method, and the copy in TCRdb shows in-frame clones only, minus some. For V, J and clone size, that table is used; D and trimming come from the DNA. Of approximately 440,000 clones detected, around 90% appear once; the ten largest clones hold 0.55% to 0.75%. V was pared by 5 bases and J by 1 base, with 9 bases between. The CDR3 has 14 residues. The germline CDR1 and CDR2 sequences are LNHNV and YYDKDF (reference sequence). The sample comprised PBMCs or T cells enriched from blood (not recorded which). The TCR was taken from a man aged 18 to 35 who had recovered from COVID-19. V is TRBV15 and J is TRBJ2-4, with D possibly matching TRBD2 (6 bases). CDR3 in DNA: TGTGCCACCAGCGGGGGGTTTGCCAAAAACATTCAGTACTTC. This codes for CATSGGFAKNIQYF.